Reported below is one T cell receptor (beta chain). This sample is drawn from a study of blood T cell repertoires in COVID-19. Study-wide background: In each case, the material was cDNA or gDNA derived from T cells, B-cell-depleted T cells, or PBMCs.

Authors' analysis steps: Cell counts per sample came from amplifying reference gene primers. Using immunoSEQ multiplex PCR, the repertoire was profiled, and TCRdb retains in-frame clones only, with some absent. V, J and clone size are taken as reported in that table, and D and trimming were inferred from the DNA itself. Altogether 130,000 or so clones are present, about 86% being singletons, with the ten largest covering almost 8.5%. V shed 5 bases and J 6 bases; nucleotides not matched to a gene: 6. In germline, CDR1 is MNHEY, CDR2 SMNVEV (reference sequence). The CDR3 runs 14 residues. The sample comprised peripheral blood. V is TRBV27 and J is TRBJ2-3; 9 nucleotides agree with TRBD2. This sequence was found in a woman aged 60-70 years with acute or convalescent COVID-19. CDR3 sequence reads: CASSVSGGWDTQYF. The CDR3 nucleotides are TGTGCCAGCAGTGTTAGCGGGGGTTGGGATACGCAGTATTTT.